Listed below are T cell receptor beta chains from one sample, sequenced in a study of cytomegalovirus exposure and HLA in healthy donors. The table came from immunoSEQ multiplex PCR; TCRdb's copy has only in-frame clones and leaves some out. The table lists about 140,000 clones, 80% to 90% of them singletons. Sequenced sample: PBMCs. The receptor source for this set is a woman in her twenties or thirties in good health and CMV-seronegative. CDR3s include the opening cysteine and the closing phenylalanine or tryptophan. The D gene is left open where the match is weak. Expanded clones get a size class; other rows say once, few or many, or leave the size out.

TRBJ2-4 - - TRBV2 TGTGCCAGCAGCGGGACAAGACTAGCTCTAGCCAAAAACATTCAGTACTTC CASSGTRLALAKNIQYF
TRBJ2-1 - TRBD2 TRBV5-4 TGTGCCAGCACTATAGCGGGGGGGGCACGCAATGAGCAGTTCTTC CASTIAGGARNEQFF
TRBJ2-1 - - TRBV2 TGTGCCAGCAGTCCCAAAGCGATCCCCGGGAATGAGCAGTTCTTC CASSPKAIPGNEQFF
TRBJ1-2 - - TRBV27 TGTGCCAGCAGTTACATGGGGCAGGAGGGACTTCAAGGCTACACCTTC CASSYMGQEGLQGYTF
TRBJ2-2 - TRBD1 TRBV7-8 TGTGCCAGCAGCTTGGGGAACAGGGGGCCCGGGGAGCTGTTTTTT CASSLGNRGPGELFF
TRBJ2-1 - TRBD1 TRBV27 TGTGCCAGCAGTAAGACAGGGTACAATGAGCAGTTCTTC CASSKTGYNEQFF
TRBJ2-3 - - TRBV6-6 TGTGCCAGCAGTTATGGCCAGGGGACGGCCTTGAATACGCAGTATTTT CASSYGQGTALNTQYF
TRBJ1-1 - TRBD1 TRBV7-6 TGTGCCAGCAGCGCAACCGGGACAGGGTTTAGTCCCACTGAAGCTTTCTTT CASSATGTGFSPTEAFF
TRBJ2-3 - - TRBV18 TGTGCCAGCTCACCGCTGAGGATTGAGGCAGATACGCAGTATTTT CASSPLRIEADTQYF
TRBJ1-2 - - TRBV14 TGTGCCAGCAGCCAAGAGAGGCAGGGGAGAGGCTACACCTTC CASSQERQGRGYTF
TRBJ2-2 - - TRBV7-9 TGTGCCAGCAGCCGAAGGGGGACGGGCACCGGGGAGCTGTTTTTT CASSRRGTGTGELFF
TRBJ1-3 few - TRBV6-5 TGTGCCAGCAGTTACTCGGCGGGGAGCGGAAACACCATATATTTT CASSYSAGSGNTIYF
TRBJ2-3 - - TRBV11-3 TGTGCCAGCAGCTTAGGTCTGGGGTCCAGGGCAGATACGCAGTATTTT CASSLGLGSRADTQYF
TRBJ2-7 - TRBD2 TRBV9 TGTGCCAGCAGCGTCAGGGGGACTAGCGGATACGAGCAGTACTTC CASSVRGTSGYEQYF
TRBJ2-2 - TRBD2 TRBV11-2 TGTGCCAGCAGGAAAGAAACGGGGGGGACCGGGGAGCTGTTTTTT CASRKETGGTGELFF
TRBJ2-3 - - TRBV27 TGTGCCAGCAGTTTACAGGCTTCCACAGATACGCAGTATTTT CASSLQASTDTQYF
TRBJ2-2 - TRBD1 TRBV2 TGTGCCAGCACCCCGGACAGGGGGCAAAACGGGGAGCTGTTTTTT CASTPDRGQNGELFF
TRBJ2-3 - - TRBV7-9 TGTGCCAGCAGCTCAAATCGAGCAGATACGCAGTATTTT CASSSNRADTQYF
TRBJ1-1 - - TRBV11-2 TGTGCCAGCAGCCGATCCGGGACGGCGGGGTCAGAAGCTTTCTTT CASSRSGTAGSEAFF
TRBJ2-5 - TRBD1 TRBV4-1 TGCGCCAGCAGCCAAGATGAGAGGCAGGGGGTTCGGGAGACCCAGTACTTC CASSQDERQGVRETQYF
TRBJ1-1 - - TRBV5-6 TGTGCCAGCAGCCCCTGGACAGTCTCGAACACTGAAGCTTTCTTT CASSPWTVSNTEAFF
TRBJ2-7 - - TRBV6-6 TGTGCCAGCATGATTGCGGGACAGATCCACGAGCAGTACTTC CASMIAGQIHEQYF
TRBJ1-1 once - TRBV6-5 TGTGCCAGCAGTTACGGCCGCGGAACTGAAGCTTTCTTT CASSYGRGTEAFF
TRBJ2-2 - TRBD2 TRBV7-3 TGTGCCAGCAGTCCTAGCGGGGGGGCGAACACCGGGGAGCTGTTTTTT CASSPSGGANTGELFF
TRBJ2-3 few - TRBV11-3 TGTGCCAGCAGCTTAGACGGGCAGGGGAGTGATACGCAGTATTTT CASSLDGQGSDTQYF
TRBJ1-1 - TRBD1 TRBV28 TGTGCCAGCAGTTTATCCCCGCGGGCAGGGGGGAACTTCATGAACACTGAAGCTTTCTTT CASSLSPRAGGNFMNTEAFF
TRBJ1-1 - - TRBV4-3 TGCGCCAGCAGCCAGACGATGGGAGACACTGAAGCTTTCTTT CASSQTMGDTEAFF
TRBJ2-1 - TRBD2 TRBV2 TGTGCCAGCAGCTTCGAGATGACTAGCGGGGCATACAATGAGCAGTTCTTC CASSFEMTSGAYNEQFF
TRBJ2-7 - - TRBV2 TGTGCCAGCAGTATCAGGGGCCACGAGCAGTACTTC CASSIRGHEQYF
TRBJ2-7 - - TRBV5-4 TGTGCCAGCAGCAAGGGGGTGAGCTCCTACGAGCAGTACTTC CASSKGVSSYEQYF
TRBJ1-2 - - TRBV7-2 TGTGCCAGCAGCTTATGGGGGGTAGATGGCTACACCTTC CASSLWGVDGYTF
TRBJ1-5 many - TRBV5-8 TGTGCCAGCAGCTCCGAGGGGGGGAATCAGCCCCAGCATTTT CASSSEGGNQPQHF
TRBJ2-7 few TRBD1 TRBV27 TGTGCCAGCAGTCCGTGGGACAGGGTCCACGAGCAGTACTTC CASSPWDRVHEQYF
TRBJ2-5 - TRBD2 TRBV5-4 TGTGCCAGCAGCTTGGCCGGCGCGGGGGTCGAGACCCAGTACTTC CASSLAGAGVETQYF
TRBJ1-2 - TRBD1 TRBV7-9 TGTGCCAGCAGCCGCCCGGGACAGGGCTATGGCTACACCTTC CASSRPGQGYGYTF
TRBJ2-1 few - TRBV7-6 TGTGCCAGCAGCTCACTAGCCCTGGCGGTCTACAATGAGCAGTTCTTC CASSSLALAVYNEQFF
TRBJ2-3 once - TRBV7-8 TGTGCCAGCAGCTTAGCAAACACCGGGAGAACAGATACGCAGTATTTT CASSLANTGRTDTQYF
TRBJ1-1 - TRBD1 TRBV29-1 TGCGGGGGACAGGCGAACACTGAAGCTTTCTTT CGGQANTEAFF
TRBJ1-3 - - TRBV6-6 TGTGCCAGCAGTTACTCGGGGGGAAGCTCTGGAAACACCATATATTTT CASSYSGGSSGNTIYF
TRBJ1-2 once - TRBV25-1 TGTGCCAGCAGTGAAGGGGCGATCTATGGCTACACCTTC CASSEGAIYGYTF
TRBJ1-2 - - TRBV2 TGTGCCAGCAGTGAAGGACAGTATGGCTACACCTTC CASSEGQYGYTF
TRBJ2-1 few - TRBV4-3 TGCGCCAGCAGCCAATTACAGGGTCGGGAGCAGTTCTTC CASSQLQGREQFF